The 30 T cell receptor beta chains below all came from one sample that was sequenced in a study of blood T cells in healthy people across ages. For the second PCR, which ran for roughly 6 to 12 cycles, a sample-barcoded 5' primer and a J-beta primer mix were used. One entry per CDR3 protein, called by TCRdb with MiXCR from the 5' RACE reads. The sample lists about 1.8 million distinct CDR3 sequences, 40% to 55% occurring once. The sample comprised blood. The source of these receptors is a woman between 40 and 55 years old in good health.

This chain links TRBV7-9 with TRBJ2-1, with 7 bases lining up with TRBD1. Germline V lookup: CDR1 SEHNR, CDR2 FQNEAQ (reference sequence). The V segment lost 1 base and the J segment 13 bases; nucleotides outside the gene matches: 13. The CDR3 extends over 15 amino acids. The CDR3 sequence is CASSLVGDSTQTQFF. CDR3 in DNA: TGTGCCAGCAGCTTAGTCGGGGACAGCACCCAGACCCAGTTCTTC.

This chain uses TRBV7-9 with TRBJ2-7; D is perhaps TRBD1 (6 bases). Trimming took 3 bases from V and 6 from J, leaving 21 bases between them. This CDR3 comprises 16 residues. Germline lookup yields CDR1 SEHNR and CDR2 FQNEAQ (reference sequence). The CDR3 DNA reads TGTGCCAGCAGCTTGGGATTCGGGTCGCAGGGGTCCGAGCAGTACTTC. Its translation is CASSLGFGSQGSEQYF.

This chain links TRBV11-1 with TRBJ2-3; no definite D call. The CDR3 is made up of 16 amino acids. The V end lost 3 bases, the J end lost 4 bases, and 17 bases lay between the germline ends. Germline V CDR1 and CDR2: SGHAT, FQDESV (reference sequence). This CDR3 reads CASSLGQSRFADTQYF. For the CDR3, the DNA is TGTGCCAGCAGCTTGGGCCAGAGCCGTTTTGCAGATACGCAGTATTTT.

V is TRBV27 and J is TRBJ2-1; D possibly corresponds to TRBD1 (6 bases). The J call may not be correct, given that the DNA end is closer to TRBJ2-7. The CDR3 runs 17 residues. Germline values: CDR1 MNHEY, CDR2 SMNVEV (reference sequence). The CDR3 DNA reads as TGTGCCAGCAGTTACACCCAGGGGTACCGCTCCTACAATGAGCAGTACTTC. Protein sequence: CASSYTQGYRSYNEQYF.

This sequence joins TRBV7-8 and TRBJ2-7, with D possibly TRBD2 on 6 matching bases. The ends were cut back, 5 bases at V and 0 bases at J, with 14 bases in the middle. The germline CDR1 and CDR2 sequences are SGHVS and FQNEAQ. The CDR3 sequence is 15 residues long. CDR3 protein: CASSRGGIYSYEQYF. The CDR3 nucleotides read TGTGCCAGCAGCCGAGGAGGGATTTACTCCTACGAGCAGTACTTC.

This chain uses TRBV20-1 with TRBJ1-2, with 10 bases identical to TRBD1. Looked up from germline, CDR1 is DFQATT and CDR2 is SNEGSKA (reference sequence). The V segment lost 6 bases and the J segment 8 bases; nucleotides outside the gene matches: 18. The CDR3 spans 16 residues. CDR3 nucleotide sequence: TGCAGTGCGGACTCCCAACGGGACAGGGGTCCTTACGGCTACACCTTC. Its translation is CSADSQRDRGPYGYTF.

This clonotype showed up just a few times. V usage is TRBV4-3 and J usage is TRBJ2-3; D unresolved. This CDR3 is built from 17 residues. Per germline, CDR1 LGHNA and CDR2 YSLEER. Trimming stripped 0 bases from V and 1 base from J, with 14 bases between. The CDR3 coding sequence is TGCGCCAGCAGCCAAGATCGGCAGAGTCCTGGCACAGATACGCAGTATTTT. Translated: CASSQDRQSPGTDTQYF.

The genes are TRBV27 and TRBJ1-5; 9 bases align to TRBD1. The CDR3 spans 13 residues. Looked up from germline, CDR1 is MNHEY and CDR2 is SMNVEV (reference sequence). Germline trimming cut 10 bases from V and 7 bases from J; bases unmatched to any gene: 8. The CDR3 region has the DNA TGTGCCATGGGACAGGGTAAGGGCCAGCCCCAGCATTTT. Its protein is CAMGQGKGQPQHF.

The V gene is TRBV6-5, the J gene TRBJ2-1, with 7 positions matching TRBD1. J lost 7 bases, V lost 6 bases, and 9 bases had no gene match. The CDR3 sequence is 14 residues long. CDR1 is MNHEY and CDR2 is SVGAGI in the germline V gene. The CDR3 here is CASSPGTVKNEQFF. The DNA of the CDR3 is TGTGCCAGCAGCCCCGGGACAGTGAAGAATGAGCAGTTCTTC.

V usage is TRBV9 and J usage is TRBJ1-2; TRBD1 aligns across 7 bases. This CDR3 has 14 residues. The J segment lost 6 bases and the V segment lost 1 base, leaving 6 bases of the junction unmatched. Germline assignment: CDR1 SGDLS and CDR2 YYNGEE. The CDR3 here is CASSVQAGGDGYTF. The CDR3 DNA follows: TGTGCCAGCAGCGTACAAGCAGGGGGGGATGGCTACACCTTC.

This clonotype has just a few counts. The V and J genes are TRBV28 and TRBJ2-5; D is possibly TRBD2 (5 bases). From germline, CDR1 is MDHEN and CDR2 SYDVKM. The CDR3 is made up of 15 amino acids. V was trimmed by 6 bases and J by 2 bases, leaving 16 bases between them. The chain's CDR3 is CASREVLLGQETQYF. CDR3 nucleotides: TGTGCCAGCAGGGAGGTTCTACTAGGGCAAGAGACCCAGTACTTC.

The rearrangement joins TRBV5-5 to TRBJ1-1; no clear D. The V end was cut by 4 bases, the J end by 1 base, with 11 bases between. Germline V gives CDR1 SGHKS, CDR2 YYEKEE (reference sequence). The length of the CDR3 is 14 residues. The CDR3 DNA reads as TGTGCCAGCAGCCTGGCGGAGCGGAACACTGAAGCTTTCTTT. Translating gives CASSLAERNTEAFF.

The chain carries TRBV27 and TRBJ2-3; D unresolved. The CDR3 is made up of 13 amino acids. V lost 5 bases to trimming and J lost 4 bases, with 10 bases between them. Germline loops: CDR1 MNHEY, CDR2 SMNVEV (reference sequence). The CDR3 DNA reads TGTGCCAGCAGTACCGTCCTAGCAGATACGCAGTATTTT. Its protein product is CASSTVLADTQYF.

V gene TRBV20-1 combines with J gene TRBJ1-6; D might be TRBD1 (6 bases). Trimming left V 6 bases short and J 0 bases short, with 15 bases between. This CDR3 comprises 16 residues. Germline V lookup: CDR1 DFQATT, CDR2 SNEGSKA (reference sequence). CDR3 bases: TGCAGTGCCTCCTCCGGACAGCCCTCCTATAATTCACCCCTCCACTTT. Translated: CSASSGQPSYNSPLHF.

This sequence joins TRBV7-2 and TRBJ1-5; D is perhaps TRBD1 (6 bases). The CDR3 is 15 residues long. Deletions cut 1 base from V and 9 bases from J, with 16 bases between. Germline CDR1 reads SGHTA; CDR2 reads FQGNSA. In DNA, the CDR3 is TGTGCCAGCAGCTTAGACCACAGGGATCATCTGCCCCAGCATTTT. As protein: CASSLDHRDHLPQHF.

A note on this clonotype: At one of its ends the junction is not consistent with the germline gene, which may arise from a read error. The gene calls are TRBV12-3 or TRBV12-4 and TRBJ2-5, with 7 positions matching TRBD1. The CDR3 loop spans 15 amino acids. The CDR3 nucleotides are TGTGTCAGCACCTTAGGGGACAGTTACCAAGAGACCCAGTACTTC. This gives the protein CVSTLGDSYQETQYF.

The rearrangement uses TRBV11-2 and TRBJ1-2; tentative D call: TRBD1 (5 bases). This CDR3 contains 15 residues. Germline lookup yields CDR1 SGHAT and CDR2 FQNNGV. V dropped 0 bases and J dropped 8 bases, with 16 bases sitting between them. The CDR3 is CASSLDAWGERGYTF. CDR3 bases: TGTGCCAGCAGCTTAGATGCATGGGGGGAAAGAGGCTACACCTTC.

This clonotype was detected a few times. V usage is TRBV10-1 and J usage is TRBJ2-4, with 12 nucleotides matching TRBD1. Germline CDR1 is WNHNN and CDR2 is SYGVQD (reference sequence). The CDR3 has 17 amino acids. Trimming took 4 bases from V and 6 from J; bases not matched to a gene: 10. The CDR3 is CASSGPRDRGLGNIQYF. CDR3 bases: TGCGCCAGCAGTGGACCCCGGGACAGGGGGCTTGGAAACATTCAGTACTTC.

This clonotype was observed a few times. J is TRBJ2-1 and V is TRBV4-2, with 10 bases lining up with TRBD2. Trimming cost V 3 bases and J 4 bases; bases outside gene matches: 3. CDR1 and CDR2 (germline): LGHNA, YNFKEQ. CDR3 length equals 15 residues. CDR3 region: CASSHIAGGYNEQFF. In DNA, the CDR3 is TGTGCCAGCAGCCACATAGCGGGGGGATACAATGAGCAGTTCTTC.

The count of this clonotype is one. The chain recombines TRBV13 with TRBJ2-3; 11 nucleotides match TRBD2. Trimming at V came to 8 bases and at J to 2 bases, leaving 3 bases not matched to a gene. CDR1 is PRHDT, CDR2 FYEKMQ, per germline (reference sequence). The CDR3 loop spans 14 amino acids. This chain's CDR3 is CASELAGDTDTQYF. In DNA, the CDR3 is TGTGCCAGCGAACTAGCGGGGGACACAGATACGCAGTATTTT.

This sequence joins TRBV7-6 and TRBJ2-7; D possibly matches TRBD1 or TRBD2 (5 bases each). The CDR3 is 16 amino acids. Germline lookup yields CDR1 SGHVS and CDR2 FNYEAQ. V was clipped by 5 bases and J by 0 bases, with 17 bases between them. The CDR3 nucleotides read TGTGCCAGCAGCGTGGGGACGGGCCTCCTCTCCTACGAGCAGTACTTC. Protein product: CASSVGTGLLSYEQYF. Looking up the rest from reference TRBV7-6 and TRBJ2-7 gives the full variable domain: GAGVSQSPRYKVTKRGQDVALRCDPISGHVSLYWYRQALGQGPEFLTYFNYEAQQDKSGLPNDRFSAERPEGSISTLTIQRTEQRDSAMYRCASSVGTGLLSYEQYFGPGTRLTVT.

The chain couples TRBV6-5 to TRBJ1-1, with a possible D match to TRBD1 (5 bases). The CDR3 loop spans 14 amino acids. Germline CDR1 and CDR2: MNHEY and SVGAGI. V dropped 6 bases and J dropped 1 base, with 12 bases sitting between them. CDR3 protein: CASSSGRTNTEAFF. The CDR3 DNA follows: TGTGCCAGCAGCTCGGGACGGACGAACACTGAAGCTTTCTTT.

This clonotype was detected ten times or more. This chain links TRBV5-1 with TRBJ2-3; unclear D gene. The length of the CDR3 is 14 residues. Per the germline V gene, CDR1 is SGHRS and CDR2 is YFSETQ. Trimming stripped 0 bases from V and 5 bases from J, with 10 bases between. The CDR3 DNA sequence: TGCGCCAGCAGCTTGGCTCTATCTATAGATACGCAGTATTTT. Protein product: CASSLALSIDTQYF.

This rearrangement joins TRBV4-1 to TRBJ2-3; TRBD1 aligns across 10 bases. The CDR3 contains 18 residues. Looked up from germline, CDR1 is MGHRA and CDR2 is YSYEKL. Unmatched junction bases numbered 8, after V lost 1 base and J lost 1 base. The CDR3 loop is CASSQAEIGTGGTDTQYF. Here the CDR3 DNA reads TGCGCCAGCAGCCAAGCCGAGATAGGGACAGGGGGCACAGATACGCAGTATTTT.

The chain has TRBV18 and TRBJ2-3; D is ambiguous. The CDR3 totals 12 residues. From germline, CDR1 is KGHSH and CDR2 LQKENI. V shed 8 bases and J shed 2 bases, with 8 bases lying between them. Here the CDR3 DNA reads TGTGCCAGCGCACTTTCCACAGATACGCAGTATTTT. This translates into CASALSTDTQYF.

V gene TRBV16 combines with J gene TRBJ2-5, with 8 bases lining up with TRBD1. J was trimmed by 4 bases and V by 2 bases; bases with no gene match: 3. The germline CDR1 and CDR2 sequences are KGHSY and FQNENV. The CDR3 covers 14 residues. This CDR3 is CASSQVTGVETQYF. The DNA for the CDR3 is TGTGCCAGCAGCCAAGTGACAGGGGTAGAGACCCAGTACTTC.

This clonotype was observed a few times. V usage is TRBV27 and J usage is TRBJ2-1; D perhaps matches TRBD2 (5 bases). The germline gives CDR1 MNHEY, CDR2 SMNVEV (reference sequence). Trimming pared 10 bases from V and 6 bases from J, leaving 13 bases between. The CDR3 runs to 12 residues. The DNA for the CDR3 is TGTGCCACCAGAGACTACCCCAATGAGCAGTTCTTC. Translating gives CATRDYPNEQFF.

This clonotype has only a few counts. This chain uses TRBV7-2 with TRBJ1-2, with D uncertain. The CDR3 has 14 amino acids. Germline V CDR1 and CDR2: SGHTA, FQGNSA. The V gene lost 5 bases and the J gene lost 1 base, with 11 bases spanning the gap. The DNA of the CDR3 is TGTGCCAGCAGCGCAGCTACTGGTAACTATGGCTACACCTTC. It specifies CASSAATGNYGYTF.

The chain employs TRBV6-2 or TRBV6-3 and TRBJ2-1; 13 bases match TRBD2. This CDR3 has 15 amino acids. CDR1 MNHEY and CDR2 SVGEGT come from the germline V gene. The V and J ends lost 9 bases and 3 bases, in that order; junction bases with no gene match: 5. CDR3 DNA sequence: TGTGCCAGTAGGACTAGCGGGGGCCTCTACAATGAGCAGTTCTTC. Residues: CASRTSGGLYNEQFF.

The V and J genes are TRBV27 and TRBJ2-1, with 7 nucleotides matching TRBD2. This CDR3 is 15 amino acids long. Per germline, CDR1 MNHEY and CDR2 SMNVEV (reference sequence). With V trimmed by 4 bases and J by 8 bases, 11 bases remained unmatched. The CDR3 sequence is CASSWEAGYPDEQFF. In DNA form, the CDR3 reads TGTGCCAGCAGTTGGGAAGCGGGATACCCGGATGAGCAGTTCTTC.